Sequencing of this T cell receptor (beta chain) was carried out in a study of monozygotic twins with inflammatory bowel disease. Study results and caveats: No repertoire similarity difference was seen between concordant and discordant twins; power was possibly limited. The study supported no single strong signal or clonotype linked to IBD. Other individuals had fewer clonotypes in common with IBD patients than with healthy twins, especially with disease activity.

Researchers put TCRalpha and TCRbeta cDNA through two nested PCRs lasting 16 and 9 cycles. TCRdb re-called the 5' RACE reads and gives one entry per CDR3 protein, without DNA. The sample spans approximately 420,000 distinct CDR3 sequences; the ten largest clones claim 2% to 3%. The CDR3 is 13 residues long. From germline, CDR1 is SGHRS and CDR2 YFSETQ. For this clonotype: Its antigen remains unknown.

This sequence was found in a human donor with ulcerative colitis or Crohn's disease, or a healthy co-twin of an affected twin (not recorded which). The sample was blood. This chain uses TRBV5-1 with TRBJ2-2. The CDR3 sequence is CASSLRVTGELFF. Filled out from reference TRBV5-1 and TRBJ2-2, the complete variable domain reads KAGVTQTPRYLIKTRGQQVTLSCSPISGHRSVSWYQQTPGQGLQFLFEYFSETQRNKGNFPGRFSGRQFSNSRSEMNVSTLELGDSALYLCASSLRVTGELFFGEGSRLTVL.